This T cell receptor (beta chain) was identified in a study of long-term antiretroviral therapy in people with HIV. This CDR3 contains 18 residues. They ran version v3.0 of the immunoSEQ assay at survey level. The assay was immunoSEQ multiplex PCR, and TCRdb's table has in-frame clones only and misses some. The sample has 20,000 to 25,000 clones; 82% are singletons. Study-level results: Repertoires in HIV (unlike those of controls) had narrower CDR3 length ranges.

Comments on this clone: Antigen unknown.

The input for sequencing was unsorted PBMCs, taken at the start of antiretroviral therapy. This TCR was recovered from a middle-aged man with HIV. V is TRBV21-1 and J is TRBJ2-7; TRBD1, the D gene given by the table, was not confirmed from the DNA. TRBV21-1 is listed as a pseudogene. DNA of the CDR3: TGTGCCAGCAGCAAAAGGACGCCGCCGGGACACGGATACTACGAGCAGTACTTC. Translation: CASSKRTPPGHGYYEQYF.